This passage covers 23 T cell receptor beta chains from one sample sequenced in a study of T cells in Graves' hyperthyroidism and ophthalmopathy. The source material, RNA transcripts, was used to amplify TCR beta CDR3 regions. HTBI primers drove first-round RT-PCR of the TCR CDR3. MiXCR was run by TCRdb on the multiplex PCR reads, yielding one entry per CDR3 protein. The sample comprises fewer than 200,000 distinct CDR3 sequences, over 15% of which are singletons, and 29% rests with the top ten. The sequencing input was blood. The receptors shown here come from a woman in her fifties or sixties with Graves' hyperthyroidism.

This clonotype was seen at least ten times. The V gene is TRBV3-1, the J gene TRBJ1-2; 10 positions agree with TRBD1. J was trimmed by 13 bases and V by 5 bases; bases with no gene match: 13. The CDR3 has 14 amino acids. Looked up from germline, CDR1 is LGHDT and CDR2 is YNNKEL (reference sequence). This CDR3 reads CASSTPGQGNGFTF. The CDR3 region has the DNA TGTGCCAGCAGCACCCCGGGACAGGGGAATGGTTTCACCTTC.

This clonotype has ten or more counts. The chain combines TRBV15 with TRBJ1-1; D gene ambiguous. Germline CDR1 and CDR2: LNHNV and YYDKDF (reference sequence). The germline V and J ends were trimmed by 0 bases and 4 bases, with 9 bases remaining between them. CDR3 length: 14 amino acids. For the CDR3, the DNA is TGTGCCACCAGCAGAGACCAGGTGAGCACTGAAGCTTTCTTT. It yields the protein CATSRDQVSTEAFF.

In its sample, this clonotype was seen many times. The chain carries TRBV7-2 and TRBJ2-3; D remains unclear. The CDR3 has 16 residues. Per germline, CDR1 SGHTA and CDR2 FQGNSA. The V gene lost 3 bases and the J gene lost 3 bases, with 16 bases spanning the gap. The CDR3 protein is CASSFGWGVGTDTQYF. The CDR3 region has the DNA TGTGCCAGCAGCTTCGGATGGGGTGTTGGAACAGATACGCAGTATTTT.

This clonotype was observed many times. J is TRBJ2-1 and V is TRBV7-6; no reliable D call. Germline V gene lookup returns CDR1 SGHVS and CDR2 FNYEAQ. The V end was cut by 5 bases, the J end by 9 bases, with 11 bases between. The CDR3 runs 12 residues. The CDR3 reads CASSPPFGEQFF. The CDR3 coding sequence is TGTGCCAGCAGCCCCCCTTTCGGTGAGCAGTTCTTC.

The CDR3 loop reads CASSIGQGGSISGNTIYF. In nucleotides, the CDR3 is TGTGCCAGCAGCATTGGACAGGGTGGTTCTATCTCCGGAAACACCATATATTTT. The rearrangement joins TRBV9 to TRBJ1-3, with 8 bases identical to TRBD1. The germline gives CDR1 SGDLS, CDR2 YYNGEE. This CDR3 has 18 amino acids. The junction had 16 bases not matched to a gene; V was cut back by 4 bases and J by 4 bases.

This clonotype was counted ten times or more. Here the CDR3 DNA reads TGTGCCAGCAGTTACCGGCGGGGGGCGGACAATGAGCAGTTCTTC. Amino acids: CASSYRRGADNEQFF. The chain couples TRBV6-2 or TRBV6-3 to TRBJ2-1, with TRBD2 matching over 8 bases. The ends lost 2 bases at V and 5 bases at J; junction bases unmatched: 5. CDR3 length equals 15 residues. Germline V CDR1 and CDR2: MNHEY, SVGEGT.

J is TRBJ2-7 and V is TRBV5-1; 12 bases agree with TRBD2. The CDR3 has 17 residues. Germline lookup yields CDR1 SGHRS and CDR2 YFSETQ. Trimming cost V 2 bases and J 2 bases; bases outside gene matches: 8. CDR3 nucleotides: TGCGCCAGCAGCTTCACCCTGACTAGCGGGGGAACCTACGAGCAGTACTTC. It encodes CASSFTLTSGGTYEQYF.

This chain connects TRBV19 to TRBJ2-1, with 9 positions matching TRBD1. This CDR3 comprises 15 residues. The germline gives CDR1 LNHDA, CDR2 SQIVND (reference sequence). The J segment lost 7 bases and the V segment lost 4 bases, leaving 8 bases of the junction unmatched. CDR3 nucleotides: TGTGCCAGTAGTAGGGGACAGGGAAGTAGGAATGAGCAGTTCTTC. Translated: CASSRGQGSRNEQFF.

This clonotype was found many times. This rearrangement joins TRBV4-1 to TRBJ2-7; 9 positions match TRBD1. Germline lookup yields CDR1 MGHRA and CDR2 YSYEKL. The CDR3 is 17 residues long. The ends lost 5 bases at V and 4 bases at J; junction bases unmatched: 15. The CDR3 nucleotides read TGCGCCAGCAGCACCCAAGACCTAGGACAGGGGATATACGAGCAGTACTTC. It is translated as CASSTQDLGQGIYEQYF.

At least ten counts were recorded for this clonotype. This sequence joins TRBV28 and TRBJ1-2; no clear D gene. The CDR3 is 15 residues long. V was cut by 10 bases and J by 8 bases, with 26 bases left in between. CDR1 is MDHEN and CDR2 is SYDVKM in the germline V gene. This chain's CDR3 is CATPRSAGAMTGYTF. The CDR3 DNA sequence: TGTGCCACCCCAAGGTCGGCAGGAGCTATGACCGGCTACACCTTC.

V gene TRBV9 combines with J gene TRBJ2-7; 7 bases line up with TRBD1. The CDR3 length is 15 residues. The germline V gene has CDR1 SGDLS and CDR2 YYNGEE. The V segment lost 4 bases and the J segment 2 bases; nucleotides outside the gene matches: 9. The CDR3 protein is CASSSTGAAAYEQYF. CDR3 DNA sequence: TGTGCCAGCAGCTCCACAGGGGCCGCCGCCTACGAGCAGTACTTC.

This clonotype appeared a single time. This may stem from a read error, because a much larger clone lies one nucleotide away. V and J are TRBV7-9 and TRBJ1-1, with D possibly TRBD1 on 6 matching bases. The CDR3 runs 12 residues. Germline-derived CDR1 and CDR2 are SEHNR and FQNEAQ (reference sequence). V was clipped by 3 bases and J by 8 bases, with 10 bases between them. The DNA of the CDR3 is TGTGCCAGCAGCTTCGGACAGTGGGAAGCTTTCTTT. Translation: CASSFGQWEAFF. Full variable domain (outside the CDR3, taken from reference TRBV7-9 and TRBJ1-1): DTGVSQNPRHKITKRGQNVTFRCDPISEHNRLYWYRQTLGQGPEFLTYFQNEAQLEKSRLLSDRFSAERPKGSFSTLEIQRTEQGDSAMYLCASSFGQWEAFFGQGTRLTVV.

The chain links TRBV28 to TRBJ1-2; D is ambiguous. The CDR3 runs to 13 residues. The V gene lost 6 bases and the J gene lost 3 bases, with 11 bases spanning the gap. CDR1 MDHEN and CDR2 SYDVKM come from the germline V gene. The CDR3 nucleotides read TGTGCCAGCAGCCTAGACAAGCACTATGGCTACACCTTC. It is translated as CASSLDKHYGYTF.

This clonotype was counted ten times or more. The gene calls are TRBV6-2 or TRBV6-3 and TRBJ1-2; 7 nucleotides agree with TRBD1. After removal of 7 bases from V and 6 bases from J, the junction contained 17 bases not matched to a gene. The length of the CDR3 is 16 residues. Germline assignment: CDR1 MNHEY and CDR2 SVGEGT. The CDR3: CASTKLTPTGNDGYTF. The CDR3 region has the DNA TGTGCCAGCACCAAACTAACACCGACAGGGAATGATGGCTACACCTTC.

The chain employs TRBV7-9 and TRBJ2-7, with D unclear. Per the germline V gene, CDR1 is SEHNR and CDR2 is FQNEAQ (reference sequence). Trimming stripped 7 bases from V and 6 bases from J, with 10 bases between. This CDR3 spans 11 amino acids. The CDR3 DNA reads TGTGCCAGCACTAGATCCGTCGAGCAGTACTTC. It yields the protein CASTRSVEQYF. The whole variable domain, remainder taken from reference TRBV7-9 and TRBJ2-7, is DTGVSQNPRHKITKRGQNVTFRCDPISEHNRLYWYRQTLGQGPEFLTYFQNEAQLEKSRLLSDRFSAERPKGSFSTLEIQRTEQGDSAMYLCASTRSVEQYFGPGTRLTVT.

Ten or more counts support this clonotype. V and J are TRBV6-1 and TRBJ2-1, with 10 positions matching TRBD2. The CDR3 is made up of 15 amino acids. Per the germline V gene, CDR1 is MNHNS and CDR2 is SASEGT. V shed 5 bases, J shed 2 bases, and the junction held 3 bases outside the gene matches. The CDR3 region is CASSKSGGAYNEQFF. The CDR3, as DNA: TGTGCCAGCAGTAAGAGCGGGGGGGCCTACAATGAGCAGTTCTTC.

This clonotype was seen ten or more times. V and J are TRBV20-1 and TRBJ2-3; 10 bases map to TRBD2. The CDR3 spans 17 residues. Germline V gives CDR1 DFQATT, CDR2 SNEGSKA (reference sequence). Trimming removed 3 bases from V and 0 bases from J; junction bases left unmatched: 9. The CDR3 DNA sequence: TGCAGTGCTAGGGAGCGGGGGGGCCCCACTAGCACAGATACGCAGTATTTT. It specifies CSARERGGPTSTDTQYF.

This clonotype was seen ten or more times. The CDR3 nucleotides read TGTGCGACCAAATCTCAGACAGGGAATTATCGGGCTTTCTTT. It translates to CATKSQTGNYRAFF. The chain joins TRBV2 to TRBJ1-1, with 7 positions matching TRBD1. Germline CDR1 SNHLY, CDR2 FYNNEI. This CDR3 spans 14 amino acids.

The sample holds many counts of this clonotype. The V and J genes are TRBV27 and TRBJ2-1; D remains ambiguous. Germline values: CDR1 MNHEY, CDR2 SMNVEV (reference sequence). V dropped 9 bases and J dropped 1 base, with 13 bases sitting between them. The CDR3 covers 14 residues. CDR3 residues: CASSPLRSYNEQFF. The CDR3 DNA sequence: TGTGCCAGTTCCCCCCTGAGGTCCTACAATGAGCAGTTCTTC.

For this clonotype: A much larger clone sits a single nucleotide away, making a read error possible. The chain joins TRBV15 to TRBJ1-2; D is unclear. With 0 bases removed from V and 5 bases from J, the gap between germline ends came to 7 bases. Germline V lookup: CDR1 LNHNV, CDR2 YYDKDF (reference sequence). This CDR3 comprises 13 residues. Written as DNA, the CDR3 is TGTGCCACCAGCAGAGATTATGTGTATGGCTACACCTTC. Protein: CATSRDYVYGYTF.

The chain is built from TRBV7-9 and TRBJ2-7, with 8 bases identical to TRBD2. The CDR3 totals 17 residues. Unmatched junction bases numbered 13, after V lost 4 bases and J lost 2 bases. The germline gives CDR1 SEHNR, CDR2 FQNEAQ (reference sequence). The CDR3 region is CASSSDDYPGLAYEQYF. CDR3 nucleotide sequence: TGTGCCAGCAGCTCAGACGACTATCCGGGACTAGCCTACGAGCAGTACTTC.

This clonotype was recorded many times. The CDR3 coding sequence is TGTGCCAGCAGTCCCCCGGGAATGAACACTGAAGCTTTCTTT. Translating it yields CASSPPGMNTEAFF. This rearrangement joins TRBV6-2 or TRBV6-3 to TRBJ1-1, with unresolved D. The CDR3 loop spans 14 amino acids. The germline V gene encodes CDR1 MNHEY and CDR2 SVGEGT. The V end lost 5 bases, the J end lost 0 bases, and 10 bases lay between the germline ends.

The gene calls are TRBV4-1 and TRBJ1-5; 10 nucleotides agree with TRBD1. CDR3 length: 16 residues. J was trimmed by 5 bases and V by 1 base; bases with no gene match: 5. Germline V gene lookup returns CDR1 MGHRA and CDR2 YSYEKL. In DNA form, the CDR3 reads TGCGCCAGCAGCCAAGGACAAGGGACAGGGGATCAGCCCCAGCATTTT. Its protein is CASSQGQGTGDQPQHF.